The 3 T cell receptor beta chains reported below all come from one sample, sequenced in a study of spatial heterogeneity in lung cancer. Time point: sample taken at primary tumor resection. Their target antigens are unknown. TCRdb fed the 5' RACE reads into MiXCR, producing one record per CDR3 protein. Seen here are 3,000 or so distinct CDR3 sequences, under 6.5% observed once, and the top ten hold roughly 9.2%. Study-level points and caveats: In tumors, expanded intratumoral alpha and beta TCR counts tracked mutation counts.

Sequencing was performed on lung tumor tissue, taken at surgery. The receptor source for this set is a male donor with early-stage non-small cell lung cancer.

Remarks on this clonotype: This beta chain is a stray read from a library made for alpha chains; its abundance is not meaningful. This chain uses TRBV11-2 with TRBJ2-2; unclear D gene. Germline CDR1 SGHAT, CDR2 FQNNGV. This CDR3 comprises 13 residues. Trimming left V 5 bases short and J 6 bases short, with 10 bases between. The chain's CDR3 is CASSPRASGELFF. DNA of the CDR3: TGTGCCAGCAGCCCAAGGGCTTCCGGGGAGCTGTTTTTT.

In its sample, this clonotype ranks as medium-sized. The size of this beta chain means little, since it is a stray read in a library made for alpha chains. The chain is built from TRBV20-1 and TRBJ2-2; 7 positions match TRBD2. Germline V lookup: CDR1 DFQATT, CDR2 SNEGSKA (reference sequence). This CDR3 has 15 amino acids. Trimming cost V 3 bases and J 2 bases; bases outside gene matches: 6. CDR3 protein: CSASPASGNTGELFF. The CDR3 DNA follows: TGCAGTGCTAGTCCAGCTAGCGGTAACACCGGGGAGCTGTTTTTT.

This clonotype is termed large. This beta chain slipped into a library made for alpha chains as a stray read, so its size is not meaningful. This chain connects TRBV7-2 to TRBJ2-1; TRBD1 matches at 7 bases. With 0 bases clipped from V and 5 bases from J, the junction kept 7 bases outside the gene matches. Germline-derived CDR1 and CDR2 are SGHTA and FQGNSA. This CDR3 has 16 amino acids. In DNA form, the CDR3 reads TGTGCCAGCAGCTTAGCCCCGGGACAGCCAGACAATGAGCAGTTCTTC. The encoded protein is CASSLAPGQPDNEQFF.